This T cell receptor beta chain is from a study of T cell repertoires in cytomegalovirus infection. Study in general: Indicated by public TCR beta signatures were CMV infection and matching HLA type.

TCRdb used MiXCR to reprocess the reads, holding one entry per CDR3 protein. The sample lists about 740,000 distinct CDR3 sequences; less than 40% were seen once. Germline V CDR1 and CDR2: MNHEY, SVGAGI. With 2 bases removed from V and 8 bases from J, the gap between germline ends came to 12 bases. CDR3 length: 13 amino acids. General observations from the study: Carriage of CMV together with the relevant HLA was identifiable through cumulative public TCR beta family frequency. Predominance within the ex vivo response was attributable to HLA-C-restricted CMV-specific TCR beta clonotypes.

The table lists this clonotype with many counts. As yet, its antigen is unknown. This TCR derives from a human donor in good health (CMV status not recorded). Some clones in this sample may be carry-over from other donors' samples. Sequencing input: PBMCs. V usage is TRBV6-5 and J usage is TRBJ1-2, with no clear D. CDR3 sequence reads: CASSYGRAAGYTF. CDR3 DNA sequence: TGTGCCAGCAGTTACGGGCGGGCAGCCGGCTACACCTTC.